This T cell receptor (beta chain) emerged from a study of shared clonotypes between healthy human individuals. General study findings and limits: Sequencing depth was expected to influence donor clonotype sharing. Naive CD4 clonotypes were shared across a handful of donors at roughly 4.6%.

The assay was immunoSEQ multiplex PCR, and TCRdb's table has in-frame clones only and misses some. The sample holds millions of clones; around 96% are singletons and the top ten take roughly 1.1%. V lost 1 base to trimming and J lost 6 bases, with 10 bases between them. The CDR3 contains 13 residues. CDR1 and CDR2 (germline): LNHNV, YYDKDF (reference sequence). About this clone: Antigen unknown.

Positively selected for CCR7, the CD45RO-negative cells used as naive CD8 cells excluded terminally differentiated effector memory CD45RA+ cells. Sequenced: naive CD8+ T cells sorted from blood. The chain links TRBV15 to TRBJ2-7; D is possibly TRBD2 (6 bases). The receptor was derived from a man between 18 and 29 years old in good health. The CDR3, as DNA: TGTGCCACCAGCAGAGGAGAGGGAGGCGAGCAGTACTTC. Translation gives CATSRGEGGEQYF.